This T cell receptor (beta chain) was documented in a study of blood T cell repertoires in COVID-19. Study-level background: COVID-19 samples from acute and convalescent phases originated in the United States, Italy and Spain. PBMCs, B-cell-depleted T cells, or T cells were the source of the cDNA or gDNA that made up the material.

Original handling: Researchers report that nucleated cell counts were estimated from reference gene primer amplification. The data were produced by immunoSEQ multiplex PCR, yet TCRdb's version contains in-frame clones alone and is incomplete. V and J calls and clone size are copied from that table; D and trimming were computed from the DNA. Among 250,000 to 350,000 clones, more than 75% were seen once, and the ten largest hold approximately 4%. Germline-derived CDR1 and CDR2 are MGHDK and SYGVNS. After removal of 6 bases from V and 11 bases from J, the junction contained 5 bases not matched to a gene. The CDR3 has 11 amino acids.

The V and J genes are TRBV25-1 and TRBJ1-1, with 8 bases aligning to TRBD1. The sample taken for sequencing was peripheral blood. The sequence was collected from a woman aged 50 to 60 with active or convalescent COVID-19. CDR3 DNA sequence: TGTGCCAGCAGGACAGGGGCTGGGGCTTTCTTT. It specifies CASRTGAGAFF.